The 4 T cell receptor beta chains presented below share a single source sample, sequenced in a study of monozygotic twins with inflammatory bowel disease. From the 5' RACE reads, TCRdb lists one entry per CDR3 protein and no DNA. The sample includes roughly 140,000 distinct CDR3 sequences. Sequencing used blood. These receptors all stem from a human donor with ulcerative colitis or Crohn's disease, or a healthy co-twin of an affected twin (not recorded which).

The J gene is TRBJ2-3, the V gene TRBV29-1; TCRdb proposes TRBD1, but this gene call is untestable without DNA. There are 14 residues in the CDR3. Germline CDR1 is SQVTM and CDR2 is ANQGSEA. Here the CDR3 reads CSVERTSSTDTQYF.

The V call is TRBV15, the J call TRBJ2-5; TCRdb calls TRBD1, which cannot be checked without DNA. The germline CDR1 and CDR2 sequences are LNHNV and YYDKDF (reference sequence). This CDR3 comprises 15 residues. The chain's CDR3 is CATSRDNRVAETQYF.

The rearrangement joins TRBV5-1 to TRBJ1-1; TCRdb proposes TRBD1, but this gene call is untestable without DNA. The CDR3 runs 14 residues. Germline lookup yields CDR1 SGHRS and CDR2 YFSETQ. The CDR3 loop reads CASSLVPVNTEAFF.

The chain is built from TRBV6-1 and TRBJ2-7; absent DNA, TCRdb's TRBD1 call cannot be checked. Germline V gives CDR1 MNHNS, CDR2 SASEGT. The CDR3 extends over 14 amino acids. The CDR3 sequence: CASSAGQGGYEQYF.